The rows below give T cell receptor beta chains drawn from one sample of a study of memory CD8 T cells in hepatitis C reinfection. Produced via immunoSEQ multiplex PCR; TCRdb's table is partial and in-frame only. The sample records 44,000 or so clones, roughly 88% being singletons. The sequenced sample consisted of naive CD8+ T cells sorted from blood. The receptor source for this set is a man aged 18 to 29 with hepatitis C virus infection. Both conserved end residues are part of each CDR3. The D gene is left open where the match is weak. Not all rows give a size; the values are once, few, many and, for expanded clones, a class.

j_call: TRBJ1-2
clone_size: .
v_call: TRBV9
d_call: TRBD1
cdr3_nt: TGTGCCAGCAGCGTTTCCGGGACAGGGAACTATGGCTACACCTTC
cdr3_aa: CASSVSGTGNYGYTF

j_call: TRBJ1-1
clone_size: few
v_call: TRBV6-6
d_call: TRBD1
cdr3_nt: TGTGCCAGCACGGACAACCCAGGGACAGGAAATGAAGCTTTCTTT
cdr3_aa: CASTDNPGTGNEAFF

j_call: TRBJ2-1
clone_size: .
v_call: TRBV5-8
d_call: .
cdr3_nt: TGTGCCAGCAGCTTGGCTTACAATGAGCAGTTCTTC
cdr3_aa: CASSLAYNEQFF

j_call: TRBJ2-3
clone_size: .
v_call: TRBV21-1
d_call: .
cdr3_nt: TGTGCCAGCAGCCAGGGGCCAGAGACTAGCGGGAGGTCCACAGATACGCAGTATTTT
cdr3_aa: CASSQGPETSGRSTDTQYF

j_call: TRBJ2-7
clone_size: once
v_call: TRBV9
d_call: .
cdr3_nt: TGTGCCAGCAGCGTAGGACTAATATCGAACGAGCAGTACTTC
cdr3_aa: CASSVGLISNEQYF

j_call: TRBJ2-2
clone_size: .
v_call: TRBV27
d_call: TRBD1
cdr3_nt: TGTGCCAGCAAGCTACAGGGGGCCGGGGAGCTGTTTTTT
cdr3_aa: CASKLQGAGELFF

j_call: TRBJ2-4
clone_size: .
v_call: TRBV10-2
d_call: TRBD2
cdr3_nt: TGCGCCAGCAGTGAACTAGCGGGCCCTCAGGGGAACATTCAGTACTTC
cdr3_aa: CASSELAGPQGNIQYF

j_call: TRBJ2-2
clone_size: .
v_call: TRBV7-3
d_call: TRBD2
cdr3_nt: TGTGCCAGCAGCGCGGGGGGCCCCGGGGAGCTGTTTTTT
cdr3_aa: CASSAGGPGELFF

j_call: TRBJ2-5
clone_size: .
v_call: TRBV9
d_call: .
cdr3_nt: TGTGCCAGCAGCGTAGACGGGGGAGCTGAGACCCAGTACTTC
cdr3_aa: CASSVDGGAETQYF

j_call: TRBJ1-2
clone_size: .
v_call: TRBV5-6
d_call: .
cdr3_nt: TGTGCCAGCAGCTTGGACAGGGAAGGGATAGCTAACTATGGCTACACCTTC
cdr3_aa: CASSLDREGIANYGYTF

j_call: TRBJ2-7
clone_size: .
v_call: TRBV9
d_call: TRBD2
cdr3_nt: TGTGCCAGCAGCCCGGGGGGGTACGAGCAGTACTTC
cdr3_aa: CASSPGGYEQYF

j_call: TRBJ2-7
clone_size: .
v_call: TRBV11-2
d_call: TRBD2
cdr3_nt: TGTGCCAGCACCCTGGTGGCGGGAGAGGGCTACGAGCAGTACTTC
cdr3_aa: CASTLVAGEGYEQYF

j_call: TRBJ2-5
clone_size: .
v_call: TRBV6-1
d_call: .
cdr3_nt: TGTGCCAGCAATCTCGGGGAGACCCAGTACTTC
cdr3_aa: CASNLGETQYF

j_call: TRBJ2-2
clone_size: .
v_call: TRBV7-9
d_call: TRBD2
cdr3_nt: TGTGCCAGCAGCTTTAACGTCGCGGGAGTCGGAGTCACCGGGGAGCTGTTTTTT
cdr3_aa: CASSFNVAGVGVTGELFF

j_call: TRBJ2-7
clone_size: few
v_call: TRBV6-5
d_call: TRBD1
cdr3_nt: TGTGCCAGCAGGGACAGGGGGTCTTACGAGCAGTACTTC
cdr3_aa: CASRDRGSYEQYF

j_call: TRBJ2-7
clone_size: .
v_call: TRBV6-1
d_call: TRBD2
cdr3_nt: TGTGCCATGCGGAAGAGCGGGAGCTCCTACGAGCAGTACTTC
cdr3_aa: CAMRKSGSSYEQYF

j_call: TRBJ2-3
clone_size: .
v_call: TRBV7-2
d_call: TRBD2
cdr3_nt: TGTGCCAGCAGCTCCGGAGCGGGGGGGCCGGGAGATACGCAGTATTTT
cdr3_aa: CASSSGAGGPGDTQYF

j_call: TRBJ2-7
clone_size: .
v_call: TRBV4-1
d_call: .
cdr3_nt: TGCGCCAGCAGCCAAGAGCGGGGTCGGGGCTACGAGCAGTACTTC
cdr3_aa: CASSQERGRGYEQYF

j_call: TRBJ2-4
clone_size: .
v_call: TRBV9
d_call: TRBD2
cdr3_nt: TGTGCCAGCAGCGTGGCGGGAGAGGGAGGAATTCAGTACTTC
cdr3_aa: CASSVAGEGGIQYF

j_call: TRBJ1-1
clone_size: few
v_call: TRBV5-4
d_call: TRBD1
cdr3_nt: TGTGCCAGCAGCGCCCCAACAGGGGTTTGGGGCACTGAAGCTTTCTTT
cdr3_aa: CASSAPTGVWGTEAFF

j_call: TRBJ2-3
clone_size: .
v_call: TRBV27
d_call: .
cdr3_nt: TGTGCCAGCAGTTTAAACGTGGGCACAGCAGATACGCAGTATTTT
cdr3_aa: CASSLNVGTADTQYF

j_call: TRBJ2-7
clone_size: .
v_call: TRBV7-9
d_call: TRBD1
cdr3_nt: TGTGCCAGCAGTCGACAGGGCTCCTACGAGCAGTACTTC
cdr3_aa: CASSRQGSYEQYF